The 17 T cell receptor beta chains reported below all come from one sample, sequenced in a study of blood T cells in healthy people across ages. For the second PCR, which ran for 7 to 11 cycles, a sample-barcoded 5' primer and a J-beta primer mix were used. TCRdb reprocessed the 5' RACE reads with MiXCR, giving one entry per CDR3 protein. The profile shows about 1,400,000 distinct CDR3 sequences, approximately 63% of them singletons. Input material: blood. Every receptor here comes from a man between 18 and 35 years old in good health.

This clonotype was seen at least ten times. The gene calls are TRBV4-2 and TRBJ2-1; the D gene could be TRBD1 or TRBD2 (5 bases each). Germline values: CDR1 LGHNA, CDR2 YNFKEQ. V was clipped by 3 bases and J by 8 bases, with 5 bases between them. The CDR3 spans 11 residues. CDR3 in amino acids: CASSQGDEQFF. The CDR3 DNA reads TGTGCCAGCAGCCAGGGGGATGAGCAGTTCTTC.

The sample holds a few counts of this clonotype. The chain recombines TRBV10-3 with TRBJ1-4, with a possible D match to TRBD1 (6 bases). The germline V gene encodes CDR1 ENHRY and CDR2 SYGVKD. V dropped 10 bases and J dropped 0 bases, with 15 bases sitting between them. The CDR3 consists of 15 residues. The DNA for the CDR3 is TGTGCCACCCAGGGGTCCAAGACAACTAATGAAAAACTGTTTTTT. This encodes CATQGSKTTNEKLFF.

This rearrangement joins TRBV12-3 or TRBV12-4 to TRBJ1-4; TRBD1 agrees at 9 bases. The CDR3 sequence is 15 residues long. Trimming cost V 3 bases and J 7 bases; bases outside gene matches: 6. The CDR3 DNA is TGTGCCAGCAGTTTCTACGGACAGGGGTCTGAAAAACTGTTTTTT. Protein: CASSFYGQGSEKLFF.

This clonotype was seen more than once but under ten times. The chain employs TRBV11-2 and TRBJ1-2; D is unclear. The CDR3 has 14 residues. Trimming took 0 bases from V and 7 from J, leaving 12 bases between them. CDR1 SGHAT and CDR2 FQNNGV come from the germline V gene. The CDR3 sequence is CASSLDTVGIGYTF. CDR3 sequence (DNA): TGTGCCAGCAGCTTAGATACCGTCGGTATTGGCTACACCTTC.

The V and J genes are TRBV28 and TRBJ2-1; no definite D call. The germline V and J ends were trimmed by 6 bases and 0 bases, with 9 bases remaining between them. Germline V gene data show CDR1 as MDHEN and CDR2 as SYDVKM. The CDR3 runs to 14 residues. The chain's CDR3 is CASSHLTSYNEQFF. The CDR3 coding sequence is TGTGCCAGCAGCCACCTCACCTCCTACAATGAGCAGTTCTTC. Together with reference TRBV28 and TRBJ2-1, the CDR3 gives the full variable domain: DVKVTQSSRYLVKRTGEKVFLECVQDMDHENMFWYRQDPGLGLRLIYFSYDVKMKEKGDIPEGYSVSREKKERFSLILESASTNQTSMYLCASSHLTSYNEQFFGPGTRLTVL.

V and J are TRBV7-6 and TRBJ2-7, with 7 bases aligning to TRBD2. The last part of the DNA fits TRBJ2-5 better; the J call may be wrong. Germline V gene sequence: CDR1 SGHVS, CDR2 FNYEAQ. This CDR3 has 16 amino acids. CDR3 DNA sequence: TGTGCCAGCAGCCCCCCTCGGGGGGTTTCGCAGGAGACCCAGTACTTC. This gives the protein CASSPPRGVSQETQYF.

The J gene is TRBJ1-2, the V gene TRBV20-1, with TRBD1 identical over 10 bases. Germline V lookup: CDR1 DFQATT, CDR2 SNEGSKA (reference sequence). With V trimmed by 4 bases and J by 2 bases, 4 bases remained unmatched. The CDR3 contains 14 residues. The CDR3 loop is CSATGTGVNYGYTF. As DNA, the CDR3 is TGCAGTGCTACCGGGACAGGGGTAAACTATGGCTACACCTTC.

This clonotype was picked up a small number of times. This chain links TRBV12-3 or TRBV12-4 with TRBJ1-1; TRBD1 agrees at 8 bases. The length of the CDR3 is 12 residues. Losses at the gene ends were 7 bases for V and 6 bases for J; bases not matched to a gene: 4. The DNA of the CDR3 is TGTGCCAGCACCGGACAGGGCGCTGAAGCTTTCTTT. Translating it yields CASTGQGAEAFF.

This clonotype was detected only a few times. The chain employs TRBV2 and TRBJ2-1; the match to TRBD2 covers 11 bases. The V gene end was trimmed by 8 bases and the J gene end by 4 bases; junction bases not matched to a gene: 16. Germline V gene sequence: CDR1 SNHLY, CDR2 FYNNEI. The CDR3 consists of 18 residues. This chain's CDR3 is CASGANNPGLAVYNEQFF. CDR3 in DNA: TGTGCCAGCGGAGCCAACAACCCGGGACTAGCGGTATACAATGAGCAGTTCTTC.

There are a few counts of this clonotype. This rearrangement joins TRBV7-2 to TRBJ2-5, with 7 bases fitting TRBD1. Trimming took 5 bases from V and 0 from J; bases not matched to a gene: 3. This CDR3 is 14 amino acids long. Germline CDR1 reads SGHTA; CDR2 reads FQGNSA. CDR3 nucleotides: TGTGCCAGCAGCCAGGGACAGAACCAAGAGACCCAGTACTTC. Translating gives CASSQGQNQETQYF.

V gene TRBV6-5 combines with J gene TRBJ2-7; the match to TRBD2 covers 9 bases. Losses at the gene ends were 4 bases for V and 3 bases for J; bases not matched to a gene: 4. Germline values: CDR1 MNHEY, CDR2 SVGAGI. This CDR3 contains 14 residues. The CDR3 region is CASSWAGGVYEQYF. CDR3 in DNA: TGTGCCAGCAGTTGGGCGGGAGGGGTCTACGAGCAGTACTTC.

The CDR3, as DNA: TGTGCCAGCAGCGTGGGAAGGGTACAAACGCAGTATTTT. As protein: CASSVGRVQTQYF. The chain uses TRBV9 and TRBJ2-3; no firm D call. The CDR3 is 13 amino acids. CDR1 and CDR2 from the germline V gene are SGDLS and YYNGEE. Trimming pared 2 bases from V and 9 bases from J, leaving 13 bases between.

The genes are TRBV29-1 and TRBJ2-7; D may be TRBD2 (5 bases). The end of the DNA is better explained by TRBJ2-4, so the J call may be wrong. The CDR3 consists of 12 residues. CDR1 SQVTM and CDR2 ANQGSEA come from the germline V gene. CDR3 nucleotides: TGCAGCGTTGTGGCACTCGGGGACATTCAGTACTTC. It codes for CSVVALGDIQYF.

This clonotype appeared once. The chain has TRBV9 and TRBJ2-7; 11 nucleotides line up with TRBD2. Per germline, CDR1 SGDLS and CDR2 YYNGEE. The length of the CDR3 is 15 residues. After removal of 0 bases from V and 3 bases from J, the junction contained 2 bases not matched to a gene. Written as DNA, the CDR3 is TGTGCCAGCAGCGTAGTGGGGACTAGCGGCTACGAGCAGTACTTC. This encodes CASSVVGTSGYEQYF.

The chain joins TRBV29-1 to TRBJ2-3, with D maybe TRBD1 (6 bases). The CDR3 covers 10 residues. V was clipped by 7 bases and J by 10 bases, with 12 bases between them. Germline V gene sequence: CDR1 SQVTM, CDR2 ANQGSEA. CDR3 amino acids: CSADRFSQYF. CDR3 DNA sequence: TGCAGCGCTGACAGGTTTTCGCAGTATTTT.

The gene calls are TRBV5-5 and TRBJ1-2; D perhaps matches TRBD1 (6 bases). The CDR3 length is 17 residues. V gave up 5 bases and J gave up 8 bases, with 28 bases separating them. Germline V gene data show CDR1 as SGHKS and CDR2 as YYEKEE (reference sequence). CDR3 bases: TGTGCCAGCAGGACAATTTCTATGGGGGCTCAGCATCCGGGCTACACCTTC. Its translation is CASRTISMGAQHPGYTF.

This clonotype was seen more than once but under ten times. The genes are TRBV20-1 and TRBJ2-1, with unresolved D. Germline CDR1 reads DFQATT; CDR2 reads SNEGSKA (reference sequence). There are 13 residues in the CDR3. Trimming removed 6 bases from V and 7 bases from J, with 16 bases in between. Here the CDR3 DNA reads TGCAGTGCAGAAGACCCGACCCCAAATGAGCAGTTCTTC. Encoded protein: CSAEDPTPNEQFF.